This TCR beta chain is drawn from a study of cytomegalovirus exposure and HLA in healthy donors. Study observations and caveats: There were 150 to 200 TCR beta chains listed as cytomegalovirus-associated. The dataset shows that most TCR sequences were rare, while some public TCRs occurred in many donors.

The junction had 8 bases not matched to a gene; V was cut back by 5 bases and J by 9 bases. The CDR3 has 14 residues. CDR1 SGHTA and CDR2 FQGTGA come from the germline V gene. Of note for this clone: Its antigen is not known.

Measured with immunoSEQ multiplex PCR; TCRdb has only the in-frame clones, and not every one. The repertoire includes approximately 300,000 clones, roughly 90% of them detected once, and approximately 1% sits in the top ten. This sequence joins TRBV7-3 and TRBJ2-1, with 9 nucleotides matching TRBD2. The material sequenced was PBMCs. The sequence was collected from a woman aged 25-40 years in good health and CMV-seropositive. CDR3 loop: CASSRGGAASEQFF. The CDR3 region has the DNA TGTGCCAGCAGCCGCGGGGGGGCCGCGAGTGAGCAGTTCTTC.